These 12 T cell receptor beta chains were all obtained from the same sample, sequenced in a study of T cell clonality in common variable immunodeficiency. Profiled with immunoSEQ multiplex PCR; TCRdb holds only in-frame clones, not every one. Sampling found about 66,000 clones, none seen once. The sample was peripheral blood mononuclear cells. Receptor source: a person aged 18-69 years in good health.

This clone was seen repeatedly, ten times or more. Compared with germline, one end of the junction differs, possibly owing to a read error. The CDR3 loop reads CASTQSPGTDNLRGSYNSPLHF. The sequenced CDR3 bases are TGTGCCAGCACCCAATCCCCCGGGACAGACAATCTTAGGGGCTCCTATAATTCACCC. This chain connects TRBV16 to TRBJ1-6; 7 nucleotides line up with TRBD1. Read coverage stops 3 residues before the CDR3 terminus; the germline J gene supplies the remainder. The CDR3 consists of 22 residues. Looked up from germline, CDR1 is KGHSY and CDR2 is FQNENV.

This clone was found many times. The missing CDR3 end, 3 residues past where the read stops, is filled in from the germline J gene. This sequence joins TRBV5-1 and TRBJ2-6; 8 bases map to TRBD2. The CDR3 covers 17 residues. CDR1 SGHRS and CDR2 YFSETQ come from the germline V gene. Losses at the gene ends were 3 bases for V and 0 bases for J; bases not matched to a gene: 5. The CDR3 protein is CASSSLAVRSGANVLTF. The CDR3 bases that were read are TGCGCCAGCAGCTCACTAGCGGTTCGCTCTGGGGCCAACGTC.

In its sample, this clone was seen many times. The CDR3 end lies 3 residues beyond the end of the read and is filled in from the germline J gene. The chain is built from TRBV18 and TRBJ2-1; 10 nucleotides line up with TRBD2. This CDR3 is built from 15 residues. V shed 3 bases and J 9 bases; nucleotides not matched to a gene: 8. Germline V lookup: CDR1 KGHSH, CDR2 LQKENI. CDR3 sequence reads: CASSPPAGGPREQFF. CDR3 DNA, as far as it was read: TGTGCCAGCTCACCTCCAGCGGGAGGGCCTCGTGAG.

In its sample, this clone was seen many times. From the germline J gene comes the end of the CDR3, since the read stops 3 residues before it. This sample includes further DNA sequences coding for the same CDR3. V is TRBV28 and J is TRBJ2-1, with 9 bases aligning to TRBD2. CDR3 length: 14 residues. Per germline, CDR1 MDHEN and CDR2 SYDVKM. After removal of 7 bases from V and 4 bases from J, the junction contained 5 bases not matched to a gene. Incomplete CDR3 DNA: TGTGCCAGCATTCTGACTAGCGGATACAATGAG. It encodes CASILTSGYNE. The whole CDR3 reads CASILTSGYNEQFF. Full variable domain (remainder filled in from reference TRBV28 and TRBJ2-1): DVKVTQSSRYLVKRTGEKVFLECVQDMDHENMFWYRQDPGLGLRLIYFSYDVKMKEKGDIPEGYSVSREKKERFSLILESASTNQTSMYLCASILTSGYNEQFFGPGTRLTVL.

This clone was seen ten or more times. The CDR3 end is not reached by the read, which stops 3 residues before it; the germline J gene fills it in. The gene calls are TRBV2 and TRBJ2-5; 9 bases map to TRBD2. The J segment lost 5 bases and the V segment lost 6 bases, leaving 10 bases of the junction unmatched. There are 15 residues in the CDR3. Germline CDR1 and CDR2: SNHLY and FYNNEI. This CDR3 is CASSDGTSSGETQYF. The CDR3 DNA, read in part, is TGTGCCAGCAGCGACGGGACTAGCAGTGGGGAGACC.

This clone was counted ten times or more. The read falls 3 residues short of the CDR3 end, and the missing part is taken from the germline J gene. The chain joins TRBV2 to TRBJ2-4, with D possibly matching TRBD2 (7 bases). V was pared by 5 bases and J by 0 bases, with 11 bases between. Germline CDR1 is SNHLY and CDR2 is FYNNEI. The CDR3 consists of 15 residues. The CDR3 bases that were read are TGTGCCAGCAGTAGGGGGGGACTAGCCAAAAACATT. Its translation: CASSRGGLAKNI. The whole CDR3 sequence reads CASSRGGLAKNIQYF.

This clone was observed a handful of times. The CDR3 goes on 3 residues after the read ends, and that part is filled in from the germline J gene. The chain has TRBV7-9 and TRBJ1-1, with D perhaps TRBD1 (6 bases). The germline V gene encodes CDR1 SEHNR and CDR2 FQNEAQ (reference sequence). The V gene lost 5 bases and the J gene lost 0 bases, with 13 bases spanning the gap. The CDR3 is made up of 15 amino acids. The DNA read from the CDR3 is TGTGCCAGCAGCGGCTACAGGGAAATGAACACTGAA. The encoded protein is CASSGYREMNTE. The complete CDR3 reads CASSGYREMNTEAFF.

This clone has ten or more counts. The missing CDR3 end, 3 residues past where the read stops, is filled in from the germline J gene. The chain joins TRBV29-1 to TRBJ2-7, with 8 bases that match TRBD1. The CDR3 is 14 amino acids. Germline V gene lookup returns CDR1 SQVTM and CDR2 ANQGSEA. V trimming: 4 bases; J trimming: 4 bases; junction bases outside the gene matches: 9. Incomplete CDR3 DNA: TGCAGCGTTGGAGCTACAGGGGGATCGTACGAG. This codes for CSVGATGGSYE. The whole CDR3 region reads CSVGATGGSYEQYF.

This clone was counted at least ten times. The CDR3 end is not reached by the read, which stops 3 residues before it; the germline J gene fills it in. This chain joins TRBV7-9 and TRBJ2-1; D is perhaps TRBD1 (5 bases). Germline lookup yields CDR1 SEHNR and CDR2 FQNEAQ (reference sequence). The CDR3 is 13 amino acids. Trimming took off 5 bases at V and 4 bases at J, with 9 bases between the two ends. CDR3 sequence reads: CASSGDSYNEQFF. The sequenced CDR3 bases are TGTGCCAGCAGCGGAGACAGTTACAATGAG.

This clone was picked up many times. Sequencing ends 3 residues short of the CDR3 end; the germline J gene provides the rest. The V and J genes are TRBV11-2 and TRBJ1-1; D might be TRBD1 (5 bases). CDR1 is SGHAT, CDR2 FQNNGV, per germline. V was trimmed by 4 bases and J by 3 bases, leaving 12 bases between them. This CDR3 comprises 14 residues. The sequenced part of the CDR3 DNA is TGTGCCAGCAGCTCGACCTCGGGGGACACTGAA. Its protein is CASSSTSGDTE. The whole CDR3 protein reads CASSSTSGDTEAFF.

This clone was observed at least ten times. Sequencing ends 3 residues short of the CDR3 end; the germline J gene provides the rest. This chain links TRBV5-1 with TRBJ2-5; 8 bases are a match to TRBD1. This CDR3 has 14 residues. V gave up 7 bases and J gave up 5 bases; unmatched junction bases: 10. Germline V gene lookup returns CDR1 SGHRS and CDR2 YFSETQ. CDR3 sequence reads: CASSRTGPGETQYF. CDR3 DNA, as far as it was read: TGCGCCAGCTCTAGGACAGGGCCGGGGGAGACC.

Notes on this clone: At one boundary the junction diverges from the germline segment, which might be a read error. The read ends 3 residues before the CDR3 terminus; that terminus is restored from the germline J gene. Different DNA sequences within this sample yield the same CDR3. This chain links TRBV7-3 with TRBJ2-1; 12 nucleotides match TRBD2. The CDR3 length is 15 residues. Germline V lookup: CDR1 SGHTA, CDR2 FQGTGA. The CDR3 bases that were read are TGTGCCAGTAGCTTTCTAGCGGGAGGGAACAATGAG. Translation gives CASSFLAGGNNE. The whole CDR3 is CASSFLAGGNNEQFF.